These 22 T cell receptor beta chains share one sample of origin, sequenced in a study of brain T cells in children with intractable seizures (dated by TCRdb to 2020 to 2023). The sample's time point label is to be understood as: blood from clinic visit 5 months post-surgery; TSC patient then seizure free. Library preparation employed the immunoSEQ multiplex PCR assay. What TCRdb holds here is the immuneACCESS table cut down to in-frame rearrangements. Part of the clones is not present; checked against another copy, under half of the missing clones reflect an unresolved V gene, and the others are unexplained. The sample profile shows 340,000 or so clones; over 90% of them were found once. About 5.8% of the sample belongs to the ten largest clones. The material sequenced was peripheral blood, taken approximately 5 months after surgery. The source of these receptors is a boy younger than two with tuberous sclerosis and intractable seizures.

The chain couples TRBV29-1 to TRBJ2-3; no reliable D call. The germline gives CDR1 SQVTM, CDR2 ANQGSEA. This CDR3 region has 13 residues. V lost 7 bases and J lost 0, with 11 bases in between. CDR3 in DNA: TGCAGCGCCTATAGTGGGAGCACAGATACGCAGTATTTT. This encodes CSAYSGSTDTQYF.

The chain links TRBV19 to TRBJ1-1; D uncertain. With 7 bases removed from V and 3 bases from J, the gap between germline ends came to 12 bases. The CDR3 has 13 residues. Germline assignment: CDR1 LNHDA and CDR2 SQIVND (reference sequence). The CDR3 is CASTIVGDTEAFF. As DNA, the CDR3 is TGTGCCAGTACCATAGTTGGAGACACTGAAGCTTTCTTT.

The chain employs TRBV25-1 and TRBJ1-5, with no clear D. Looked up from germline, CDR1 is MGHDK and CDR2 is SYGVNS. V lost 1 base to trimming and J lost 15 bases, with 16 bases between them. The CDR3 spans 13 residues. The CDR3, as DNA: TGTGCCAGCAGTGAATTTGAGGCAGAATTAATGCATTTT. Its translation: CASSEFEAELMHF.

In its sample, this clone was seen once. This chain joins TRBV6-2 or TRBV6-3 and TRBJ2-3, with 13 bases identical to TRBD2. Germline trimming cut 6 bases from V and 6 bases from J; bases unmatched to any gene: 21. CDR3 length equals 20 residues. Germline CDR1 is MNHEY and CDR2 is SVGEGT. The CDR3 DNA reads TGTGCCAGCAGCCTTCCGGGCACCTCGGGACTAGCGGGGCCTCGGGATACGCAGTATTTT. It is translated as CASSLPGTSGLAGPRDTQYF.

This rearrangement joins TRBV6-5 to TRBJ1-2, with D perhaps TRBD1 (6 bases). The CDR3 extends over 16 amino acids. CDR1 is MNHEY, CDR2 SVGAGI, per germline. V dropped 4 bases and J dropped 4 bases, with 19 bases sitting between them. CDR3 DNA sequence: TGTGCCAGCAGTTTTTACATGCTGGACAGCGCCTATGGCTACACCTTC. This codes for CASSFYMLDSAYGYTF.

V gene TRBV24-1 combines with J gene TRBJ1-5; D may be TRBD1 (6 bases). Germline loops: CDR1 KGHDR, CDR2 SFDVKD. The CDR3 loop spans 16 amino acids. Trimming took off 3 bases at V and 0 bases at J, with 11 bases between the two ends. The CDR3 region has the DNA TGTGCCACCAGTGATGAGGACAGCCCTAGCAATCAGCCCCAGCATTTT. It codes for CATSDEDSPSNQPQHF.

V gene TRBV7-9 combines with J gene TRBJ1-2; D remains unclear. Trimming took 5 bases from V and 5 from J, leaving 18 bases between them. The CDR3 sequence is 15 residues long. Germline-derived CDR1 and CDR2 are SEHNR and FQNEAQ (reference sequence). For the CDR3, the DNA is TGTGCCAGCAGCGCCCACGTTCCGGATGCTTATGGCTACACCTTC. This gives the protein CASSAHVPDAYGYTF. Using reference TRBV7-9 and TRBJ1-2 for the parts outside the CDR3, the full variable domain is DTGVSQNPRHKITKRGQNVTFRCDPISEHNRLYWYRQTLGQGPEFLTYFQNEAQLEKSRLLSDRFSAERPKGSFSTLEIQRTEQGDSAMYLCASSAHVPDAYGYTFGSGTRLTVV.

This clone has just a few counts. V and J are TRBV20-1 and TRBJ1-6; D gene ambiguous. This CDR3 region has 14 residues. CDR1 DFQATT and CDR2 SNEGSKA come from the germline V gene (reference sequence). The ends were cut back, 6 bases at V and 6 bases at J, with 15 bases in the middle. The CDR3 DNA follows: TGCAGTGCAAGTACCGCGGGAGCTAATTCACCCCTCCACTTT. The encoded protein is CSASTAGANSPLHF.

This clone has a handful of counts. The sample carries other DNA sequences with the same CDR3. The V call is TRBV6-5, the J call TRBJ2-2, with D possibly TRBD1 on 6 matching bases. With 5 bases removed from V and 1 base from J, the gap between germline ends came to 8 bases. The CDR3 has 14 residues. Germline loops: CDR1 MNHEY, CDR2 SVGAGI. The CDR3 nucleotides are TGTGCCAGCAGTAGGGGACAGAACACCGGGGAGCTGTTTTTT. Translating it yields CASSRGQNTGELFF.

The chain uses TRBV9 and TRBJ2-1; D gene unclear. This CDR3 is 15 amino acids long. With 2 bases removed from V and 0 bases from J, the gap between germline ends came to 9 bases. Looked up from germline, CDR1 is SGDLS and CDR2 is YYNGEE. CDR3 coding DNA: TGTGCCAGCAGCGTGACCGTTATCTCCTACAATGAGCAGTTCTTC. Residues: CASSVTVISYNEQFF.

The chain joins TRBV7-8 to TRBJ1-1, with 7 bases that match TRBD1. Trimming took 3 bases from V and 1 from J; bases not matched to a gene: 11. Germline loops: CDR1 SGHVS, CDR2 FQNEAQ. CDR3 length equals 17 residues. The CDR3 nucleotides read TGTGCCAGCAGCTTCCTGACGGCAGGGGGATCGAACACTGAAGCTTTCTTT. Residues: CASSFLTAGGSNTEAFF.

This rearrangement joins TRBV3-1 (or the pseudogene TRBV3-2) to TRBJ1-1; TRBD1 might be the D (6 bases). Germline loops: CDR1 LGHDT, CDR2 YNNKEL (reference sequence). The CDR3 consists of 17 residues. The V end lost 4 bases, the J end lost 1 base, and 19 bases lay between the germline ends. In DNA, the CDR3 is TGTGCCAGCAGCCGATCAAAGGGGGGCAGGTCGAACACTGAAGCTTTCTTT. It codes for CASSRSKGGRSNTEAFF.

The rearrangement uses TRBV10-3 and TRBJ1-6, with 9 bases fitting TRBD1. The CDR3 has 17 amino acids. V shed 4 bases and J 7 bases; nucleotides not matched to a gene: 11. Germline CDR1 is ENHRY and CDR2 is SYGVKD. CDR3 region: CAISATLTGGDNSPLHF. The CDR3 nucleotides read TGTGCCATCAGTGCCACCCTCACAGGGGGCGACAATTCACCCCTCCACTTT.

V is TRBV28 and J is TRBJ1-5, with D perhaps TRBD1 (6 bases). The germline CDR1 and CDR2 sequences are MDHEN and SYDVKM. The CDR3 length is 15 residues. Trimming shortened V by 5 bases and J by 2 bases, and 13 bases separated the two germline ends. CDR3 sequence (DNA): TGTGCCAGCAGTCGATGGGGGCGCGGCAATCAGCCCCAGCATTTT. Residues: CASSRWGRGNQPQHF.

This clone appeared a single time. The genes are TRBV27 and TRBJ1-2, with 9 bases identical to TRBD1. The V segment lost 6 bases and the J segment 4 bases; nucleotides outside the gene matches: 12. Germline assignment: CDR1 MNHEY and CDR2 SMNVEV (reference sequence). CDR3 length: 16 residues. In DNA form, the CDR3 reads TGTGCCAGCAGCCGAGGGGGACAGGGTTCGGGCTATGGCTACACCTTC. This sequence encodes CASSRGGQGSGYGYTF.

This CDR3 is CATSTGMNTEAFF. In DNA, the CDR3 is TGTGCCACGTCGACAGGGATGAACACTGAAGCTTTCTTT. The chain uses TRBV19 and TRBJ1-1, with 7 bases aligning to TRBD1. This CDR3 is built from 13 residues. Germline V lookup: CDR1 LNHDA, CDR2 SQIVND (reference sequence). V shed 10 bases and J 0 bases; nucleotides not matched to a gene: 5. Together with reference TRBV19 and TRBJ1-1, the CDR3 gives the full variable domain: DGGITQSPKYLFRKEGQNVTLSCEQNLNHDAMYWYRQDPGQGLRLIYYSQIVNDFQKGDIAEGYSVSREKKESFPLTVTSAQKNPTAFYLCATSTGMNTEAFFGQGTRLTVV.

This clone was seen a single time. CDR3 sequence (DNA): TGCGCCAGCAGCTTAGGGGGCACGAACTATGGCTACACCTTC. Protein product: CASSLGGTNYGYTF. This chain links TRBV5-1 with TRBJ1-2; 7 bases align to TRBD1. After removal of 2 bases from V and 2 bases from J, the junction contained 3 bases not matched to a gene. Germline values: CDR1 SGHRS, CDR2 YFSETQ. The CDR3 loop spans 14 amino acids.

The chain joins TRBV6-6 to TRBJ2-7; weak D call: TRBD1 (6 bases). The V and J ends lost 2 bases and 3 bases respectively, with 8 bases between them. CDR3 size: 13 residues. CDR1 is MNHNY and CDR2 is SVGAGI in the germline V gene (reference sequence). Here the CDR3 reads CASSYRDNYEQYF. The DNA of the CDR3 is TGTGCCAGCAGTTACCGGGACAACTACGAGCAGTACTTC.

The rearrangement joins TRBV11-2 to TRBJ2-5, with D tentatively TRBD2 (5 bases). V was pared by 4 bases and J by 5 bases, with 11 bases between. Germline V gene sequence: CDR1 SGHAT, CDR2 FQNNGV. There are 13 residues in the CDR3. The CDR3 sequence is CASSYRAEETQYF. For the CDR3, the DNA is TGTGCCAGCAGCTATCGAGCGGAGGAGACCCAGTACTTC.

The CDR3 DNA follows: TGTGCCAGTAGTATAGTAAGACAGGGCTCCGACTACACCTTC. Translating it yields CASSIVRQGSDYTF. J is TRBJ1-2 and V is TRBV19; TRBD1 agrees at 7 bases. Trimming took 1 base from V and 10 from J; bases not matched to a gene: 9. Germline CDR1 reads LNHDA; CDR2 reads SQIVND (reference sequence). The CDR3 totals 14 residues.

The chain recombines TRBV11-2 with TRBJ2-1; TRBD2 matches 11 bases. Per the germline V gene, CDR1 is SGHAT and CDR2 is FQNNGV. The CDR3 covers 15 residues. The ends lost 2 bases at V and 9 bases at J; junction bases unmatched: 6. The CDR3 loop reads CASSLLAGGQGEQFF. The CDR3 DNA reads TGTGCCAGCAGCTTATTAGCGGGAGGGCAGGGTGAGCAGTTCTTC.

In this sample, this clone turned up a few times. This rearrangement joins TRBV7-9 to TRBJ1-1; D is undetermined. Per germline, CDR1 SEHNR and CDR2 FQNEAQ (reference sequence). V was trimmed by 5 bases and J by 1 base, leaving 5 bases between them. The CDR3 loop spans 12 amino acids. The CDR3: CASSLENTEAFF. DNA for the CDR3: TGTGCCAGCAGCCTGGAGAACACTGAAGCTTTCTTT.